Shown below are 25 T cell receptor beta chains from a single sample sequenced in a study of shared clonotypes between healthy human individuals. Produced via immunoSEQ multiplex PCR; TCRdb's table is partial and in-frame only. The sample carries around 940,000 clones, about three quarters recorded once. Sequenced: memory CD4+ T cells sorted from blood. Subset in this sample: CD45RA-negative fraction. The receptors here all came from a man between 18 and 35 years old in good health.

V usage is TRBV11-2 and J usage is TRBJ1-1; maybe TRBD1 (5 bases). V lost 4 bases and J 1 base, leaving 10 bases between the germline ends. The CDR3 has 14 amino acids. Germline loops: CDR1 SGHAT, CDR2 FQNNGV. This CDR3 reads CASSSSTGNTEAFF. CDR3 DNA: TGTGCCAGCAGCTCGTCAACAGGGAACACTGAAGCTTTCTTT.

The rearrangement uses TRBV10-2 and TRBJ2-7; no clear D gene. V gave up 4 bases and J gave up 4 bases, with 11 bases separating them. The CDR3 spans 13 residues. CDR1 is WSHSY, CDR2 SAAADI, per germline. DNA for the CDR3: TGCGCCAGCAGTGTGGACCTAGGGTACGAGCAGTACTTC. It yields the protein CASSVDLGYEQYF.

The V call is TRBV2, the J call TRBJ2-7; 7 bases match TRBD1. The CDR3 spans 14 residues. The ends lost 6 bases at V and 2 bases at J; junction bases unmatched: 7. CDR1 and CDR2 (germline): SNHLY, FYNNEI. The chain's CDR3 is CASRYSTGAYEQYF. Written as DNA, the CDR3 is TGTGCCAGCAGGTATTCTACAGGGGCCTACGAGCAGTACTTC.

This rearrangement joins TRBV5-3 to TRBJ2-3; weak D call: TRBD2 (5 bases). TRBV5-3 is classed as an ORF, of uncertain function. This CDR3 contains 16 residues. Trimming left V 0 bases short and J 5 bases short, with 16 bases between. Here the CDR3 reads CARSLVPGNAVDTQYF. The DNA for the CDR3 is TGTGCCAGAAGCTTGGTCCCGGGGAACGCGGTAGATACGCAGTATTTT.

The CDR3 reads CASSPLGETEAFF. For the CDR3, the DNA is TGTGCCAGCTCACCTTTAGGGGAAACTGAAGCTTTCTTT. This rearrangement joins TRBV18 to TRBJ1-1, with TRBD1 as a possible D gene (5 bases). This CDR3 is 13 amino acids long. V gave up 3 bases and J gave up 5 bases, with 10 bases separating them. CDR1 and CDR2 from the germline V gene are KGHSH and LQKENI.

This clone has only a few counts. This sequence joins TRBV20-1 and TRBJ1-1; D is undetermined. Germline loops: CDR1 DFQATT, CDR2 SNEGSKA (reference sequence). The CDR3 spans 11 residues. Trimming took off 5 bases at V and 3 bases at J, with 7 bases between the two ends. The CDR3 sequence is CSAQPYTEAFF. CDR3 nucleotide sequence: TGCAGTGCTCAGCCGTACACTGAAGCTTTCTTT.

The chain employs TRBV18 and TRBJ2-7; 9 bases fit TRBD1. Germline CDR1 is KGHSH and CDR2 is LQKENI. Germline trimming cut 0 bases from V and 3 bases from J; bases unmatched to any gene: 3. The CDR3 is made up of 15 amino acids. In DNA, the CDR3 is TGTGCCAGCTCACCACCGTCGACAGGGGGCTACGAGCAGTACTTC. This translates into CASSPPSTGGYEQYF.

This rearrangement joins TRBV7-3 to TRBJ2-1; 9 nucleotides align to TRBD2. The CDR3 has 18 amino acids. J lost 0 bases, V lost 3 bases, and 9 bases had no gene match. Germline values: CDR1 SGHTA, CDR2 FQGTGA. CDR3 sequence: CASSFSGGLTSSYNEQFF. DNA for the CDR3: TGTGCCAGCAGCTTTAGCGGGGGCCTTACGAGCTCCTACAATGAGCAGTTCTTC.

This chain joins TRBV18 and TRBJ2-3, with TRBD2 identical over 8 bases. The ends lost 3 bases at V and 0 bases at J; junction bases unmatched: 5. Germline V gene sequence: CDR1 KGHSH, CDR2 LQKENI. This CDR3 has 16 residues. The CDR3 is CASSPAGGPSTDTQYF. In DNA, the CDR3 is TGTGCCAGCTCACCGGCGGGAGGTCCTAGCACAGATACGCAGTATTTT.

The genes are TRBV9 and TRBJ2-6; no reliable D call. Trimming left V 2 bases short and J 6 bases short, with 9 bases between. This CDR3 has 14 residues. The germline V gene has CDR1 SGDLS and CDR2 YYNGEE. CDR3 sequence: CASSVLHQANVLTF. Written as DNA, the CDR3 is TGTGCCAGCAGCGTCCTTCACCAGGCCAACGTCCTGACTTTC.

The chain joins TRBV19 to TRBJ1-2; D is possibly TRBD1 (5 bases). CDR3 length: 13 amino acids. Trimming stripped 5 bases from V and 6 bases from J, with 13 bases between. Germline CDR1 and CDR2: LNHDA and SQIVND (reference sequence). The CDR3 reads CASSSGHLHGYTF. The CDR3 DNA reads as TGTGCCAGTAGTTCCGGACACCTACATGGCTACACCTTC.

This clone was observed a single time. One end of the junction is discordant with germline, which a read error may explain. This chain links TRBV6-1 with TRBJ1-5, with TRBD1 as a possible D gene (6 bases). The CDR3 contains 15 residues. Germline values: CDR1 MNHNS, CDR2 SASEGT. The CDR3, as DNA: TGTGCCAGCAGGGAAGGGGGTCCTCTAAATCAGCCCCAGCATTTT. Translating it yields CASREGGPLNQPQHF.

This chain uses TRBV5-1 with TRBJ2-5; D perhaps matches TRBD1 (5 bases). Germline CDR1 is SGHRS and CDR2 is YFSETQ. The V end lost 4 bases, the J end lost 4 bases, and 8 bases lay between the germline ends. This CDR3 spans 12 amino acids. DNA for the CDR3: TGCGCCAGCAGCCCAGGGATAGAGACCCAGTACTTC. Encoded protein: CASSPGIETQYF.

The chain has TRBV7-2 and TRBJ2-7, with D possibly TRBD1 on 6 matching bases. Germline CDR1 is SGHTA and CDR2 is FQGNSA. This CDR3 spans 15 amino acids. Trimming cost V 5 bases and J 5 bases, with 19 bases left between them. The CDR3 loop is CASSDLAGVGNEQYF. CDR3 DNA sequence: TGTGCCAGCAGCGACCTCGCAGGGGTCGGCAACGAGCAGTACTTC.

This clone appeared once. The J gene is TRBJ2-2, the V gene TRBV12-5, with D unresolved. The CDR3 loop spans 14 amino acids. Germline CDR1 is LGHNT and CDR2 is FRNRAP. Trimming removed 1 base at V and 0 bases at J, with 3 bases between. This chain's CDR3 is CASGLETNTGELFF. CDR3 DNA sequence: TGTGCTAGTGGTTTGGAGACGAACACCGGGGAGCTGTTTTTT.

This clone was seen a few times. The V and J genes are TRBV19 and TRBJ2-2, with 8 nucleotides matching TRBD2. The J segment lost 3 bases and the V segment lost 10 bases, leaving 10 bases of the junction unmatched. The CDR3 runs to 15 residues. Germline-derived CDR1 and CDR2 are LNHDA and SQIVND (reference sequence). CDR3 loop: CATKPGLVDTGELFF. For the CDR3, the DNA is TGTGCCACGAAACCGGGACTAGTAGACACCGGGGAGCTGTTTTTT.

This chain connects TRBV5-4 to TRBJ2-5, with D perhaps matching TRBD1 (6 bases). The CDR3 runs 14 residues. In germline, CDR1 is SGHNT, CDR2 YYREEE (reference sequence). The V end lost 4 bases, the J end lost 5 bases, and 15 bases lay between the germline ends. For the CDR3, the DNA is TGTGCCAGCAGCGAGCTGGGGGCGCGGGAGACCCAGTACTTC. It yields the protein CASSELGARETQYF.

This clone has a count of ten or more. The rearrangement links TRBV19 to TRBJ1-2; 11 bases are shared with TRBD1. Germline V lookup: CDR1 LNHDA, CDR2 SQIVND (reference sequence). This CDR3 has 17 amino acids. After removal of 5 bases from V and 2 bases from J, the junction contained 10 bases not matched to a gene. The CDR3 loop reads CASSLHGTGGPNYGYTF. The DNA for the CDR3 is TGTGCCAGTAGTTTGCACGGGACAGGGGGTCCGAACTATGGCTACACCTTC. The variable domain in full, completed from reference TRBV19 and TRBJ1-2, reads DGGITQSPKYLFRKEGQNVTLSCEQNLNHDAMYWYRQDPGQGLRLIYYSQIVNDFQKGDIAEGYSVSREKKESFPLTVTSAQKNPTAFYLCASSLHGTGGPNYGYTFGSGTRLTVV.

The chain recombines TRBV11-2 with TRBJ1-2; a weak D match, TRBD1 (6 bases). Germline V CDR1 and CDR2: SGHAT, FQNNGV. V was cut by 2 bases and J by 4 bases, with 17 bases left in between. CDR3 size: 16 residues. CDR3 in DNA: TGTGCCAGCAGCTTACAACAGGAGGCAGGGGTCTATGGCTACACCTTC. Translating gives CASSLQQEAGVYGYTF. Full variable domain (outside the CDR3, taken from reference TRBV11-2 and TRBJ1-2): EAGVAQSPRYKIIEKRQSVAFWCNPISGHATLYWYQQILGQGPKLLIQFQNNGVVDDSQLPKDRFSAERLKGVDSTLKIQPAKLEDSAVYLCASSLQQEAGVYGYTFGSGTRLTVV.

The V call is TRBV19, the J call TRBJ2-1, with 7 bases lining up with TRBD1. This CDR3 has 17 amino acids. With 4 bases clipped from V and 0 bases from J, the junction kept 9 bases outside the gene matches. Germline CDR1 and CDR2: LNHDA and SQIVND (reference sequence). The CDR3 sequence is CASSTRDSPSSYNEQFF. As DNA, the CDR3 is TGTGCCAGTAGTACCAGGGACAGCCCGAGCTCCTACAATGAGCAGTTCTTC.

V gene TRBV6-5 combines with J gene TRBJ2-3, with 10 bases identical to TRBD1. The CDR3 covers 14 residues. Trimming cost V 6 bases and J 1 base; bases outside gene matches: 1. The germline gives CDR1 MNHEY, CDR2 SVGAGI. The CDR3 loop reads CASRGTGGTDTQYF. DNA of the CDR3: TGTGCCAGCAGGGGGACAGGGGGCACAGATACGCAGTATTTT.

The chain links TRBV6-6 to TRBJ2-2; 7 bases agree with TRBD1. The CDR3 runs to 14 residues. Looked up from germline, CDR1 is MNHNY and CDR2 is SVGAGI (reference sequence). V lost 6 bases to trimming and J lost 1 base; unmatched junction nucleotides: 2. The CDR3 DNA reads as TGTGCCAGCAGATACAGGGGGAACACCGGGGAGCTGTTTTTT. It is translated as CASRYRGNTGELFF.

The V and J genes are TRBV18 and TRBJ1-1; 11 bases map to TRBD1. The CDR3 contains 17 residues. V lost 6 bases to trimming and J lost 0 bases; unmatched junction nucleotides: 9. CDR1 and CDR2 from the germline V gene are KGHSH and LQKENI. The CDR3: CASSPGTGGSLNTEAFF. CDR3 nucleotide sequence: TGTGCCAGCTCGCCCGGGACAGGGGGTAGTCTGAACACTGAAGCTTTCTTT.

The CDR3 loop is CASRTGQQPQHF. CDR3 bases: TGTGCCAGCAGAACCGGACAGCAGCCCCAGCATTTT. The chain couples TRBV6-8 to TRBJ1-5; tentative D call: TRBD1 (6 bases). This CDR3 has 12 amino acids. Between the trimmed V and J ends, which lost 6 bases and 7 bases, there was a span of 10 bases. Germline values: CDR1 MNHGY, CDR2 SAAAGT.

This clone was detected a few times. The V gene is TRBV2, the J gene TRBJ2-1; tentative D call: TRBD2 (6 bases). Trimming stripped 5 bases from V and 8 bases from J, with 19 bases between. This CDR3 region has 15 residues. Germline V gene lookup returns CDR1 SNHLY and CDR2 FYNNEI. CDR3 nucleotide sequence: TGTGCCAGCAGTCTCGAACGGGAGTACGACGATGAGCAGTTCTTC. Translating gives CASSLEREYDDEQFF.